This T cell receptor (beta chain) was captured by sequencing in a study of blood T cell repertoires in COVID-19. Across the study: The samples span acute and convalescent COVID-19 from the United States, Italy and Spain. PBMCs, B-cell-depleted T cells, or T cells were the source of the cDNA or gDNA that made up the material.

Adults between roughly 18 and 95 years of age took part from 24 US areas. Original processing notes: Reference gene primer amplification gave nucleated cell count estimates. Only in-frame clones appear in the TCRdb table, and some are missing; sequencing was by immunoSEQ multiplex PCR. V and J calls plus clone size are reproduced from that table; the DNA served to infer D and trimming. The data show 200,000 to 250,000 clones, nearly 90% seen once. This CDR3 spans 18 amino acids. In germline, CDR1 is LNHDA, CDR2 SQIVND (reference sequence). Trimming removed 5 bases at V and 1 base at J, with 23 bases between.

The receptor was isolated from a man aged 25 to 45 who had recovered from COVID-19. This sequence joins TRBV19 and TRBJ1-1, with D possibly being TRBD1 (5 bases). What was sequenced was PBMCs or T cells enriched from blood (not recorded which). CDR3 in amino acids: CASSRGAAGRSANTEAFF. The CDR3 DNA reads as TGTGCCAGTAGTCGAGGGGCGGCAGGGAGGTCGGCGAACACTGAAGCTTTCTTT.